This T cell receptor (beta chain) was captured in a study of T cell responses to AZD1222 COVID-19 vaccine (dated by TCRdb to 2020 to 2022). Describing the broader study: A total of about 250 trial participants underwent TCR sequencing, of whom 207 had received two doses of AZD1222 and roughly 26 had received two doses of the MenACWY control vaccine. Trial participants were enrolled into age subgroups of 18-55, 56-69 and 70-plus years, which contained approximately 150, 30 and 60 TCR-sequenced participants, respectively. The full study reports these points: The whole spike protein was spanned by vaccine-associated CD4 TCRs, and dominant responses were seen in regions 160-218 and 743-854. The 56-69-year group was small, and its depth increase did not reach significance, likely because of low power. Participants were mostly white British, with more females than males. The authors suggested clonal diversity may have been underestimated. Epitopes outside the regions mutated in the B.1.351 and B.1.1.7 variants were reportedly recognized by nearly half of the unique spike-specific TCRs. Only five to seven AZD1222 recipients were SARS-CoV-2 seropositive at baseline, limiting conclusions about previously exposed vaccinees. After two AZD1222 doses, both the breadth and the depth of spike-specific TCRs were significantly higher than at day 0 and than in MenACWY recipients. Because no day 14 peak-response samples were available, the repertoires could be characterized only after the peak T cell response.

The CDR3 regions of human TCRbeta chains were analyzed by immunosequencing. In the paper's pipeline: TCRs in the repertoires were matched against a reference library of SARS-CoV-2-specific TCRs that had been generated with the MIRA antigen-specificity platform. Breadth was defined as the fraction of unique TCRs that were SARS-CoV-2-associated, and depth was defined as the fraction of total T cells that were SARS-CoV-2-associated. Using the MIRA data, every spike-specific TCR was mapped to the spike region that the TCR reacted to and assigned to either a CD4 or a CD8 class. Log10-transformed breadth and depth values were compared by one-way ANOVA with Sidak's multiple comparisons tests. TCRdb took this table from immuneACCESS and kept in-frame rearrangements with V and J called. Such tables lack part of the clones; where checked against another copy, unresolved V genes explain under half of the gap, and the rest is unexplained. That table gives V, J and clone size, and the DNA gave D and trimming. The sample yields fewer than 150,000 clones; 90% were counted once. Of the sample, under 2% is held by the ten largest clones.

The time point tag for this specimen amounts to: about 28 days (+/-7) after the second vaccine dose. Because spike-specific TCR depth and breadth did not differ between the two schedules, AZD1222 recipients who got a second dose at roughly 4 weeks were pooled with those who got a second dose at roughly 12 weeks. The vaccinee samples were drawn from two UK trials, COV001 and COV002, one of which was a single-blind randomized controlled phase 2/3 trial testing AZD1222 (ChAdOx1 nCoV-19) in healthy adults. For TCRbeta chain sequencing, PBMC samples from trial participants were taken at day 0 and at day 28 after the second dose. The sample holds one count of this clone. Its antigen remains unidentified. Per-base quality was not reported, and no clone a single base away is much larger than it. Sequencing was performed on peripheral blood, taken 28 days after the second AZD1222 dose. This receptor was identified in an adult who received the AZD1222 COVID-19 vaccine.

The CDR3 protein sequence reads: CASSDGESGGPYGYTF. In nucleotides, the sequence is TGTGCCAGCAGTGACGGCGAAAGCGGGGGGCCCTATGGCTACACCTTC. The receptor chain draws on TRBV6-4 and TRBJ1-2; perhaps TRBD1 is the D gene, with 6 bases matching. CDR1 and CDR2, looked up from the germline V gene, are MRHNA and SNTAGT. V is clipped by 2 bases and J by 4 bases, and the sequence between their germline boundaries is 17 bases long. Its CDR3 holds 16 amino acids, cysteine through phenylalanine. The sequence is cut down to CDR3 DNA, 48 bases in frame from base 1.